This T cell receptor (beta chain) emerged from a study of blood T cell repertoires in COVID-19. Study as a whole: The analysed material was cDNA or gDNA that came from T cells, B-cell-depleted T cells, or PBMCs.

V was shortened by 1 base and J by 6 bases, with 10 bases between the two germline ends. Germline loops: CDR1 SGHNT, CDR2 YYREEE (reference sequence). The CDR3 is 13 residues long. Methods used by the authors: Amplification from reference gene primers served as the basis for estimated nucleated cell counts. Sequencing used immunoSEQ multiplex PCR; TCRdb keeps in-frame clones, though not all of them. V and J calls and clone size are copied from that table; D and trimming were computed from the DNA. The sample yields roughly 310,000 clones, about 92% seen once. Assignment of participants to cohorts was predicated upon participant-reported clinical history. Two negative PCRs, clearance, or symptom resolution had been documented for recovered Cohort 3 donors.

J is TRBJ1-1 and V is TRBV5-4; D gene uncertain. The sample taken for sequencing was PBMCs or T cells enriched from blood (not recorded which). This sequence originates from a man aged 55 to 70 who had recovered from COVID-19. CDR3 loop: CASSLPRHPEAFF. The CDR3 nucleotides read TGTGCCAGCAGCTTGCCGCGACATCCTGAAGCTTTCTTT.